The following is a T cell receptor (beta chain) sequence with its context. This specimen belongs to a study of blood T cells in healthy people across ages. Germline loops: CDR1 MRHNA, CDR2 SNTAGT. V shed 3 bases and J shed 6 bases, with 9 bases lying between them. This CDR3 region has 13 residues. Alongside a J-beta primer mix, a sample-barcoded 5' primer served in a second PCR lasting roughly 7 to 11 cycles. Every single cDNA molecule received a tag from a template-switch adaptor with 12 random nucleotides. TCRdb redid the calling of the 5' RACE reads with MiXCR, one entry per CDR3 protein. The sample includes about 1.4 million distinct CDR3 sequences, 55% to 75% seen only once; the top ten take roughly 6.3%.

The material sequenced was blood. The J gene is TRBJ2-1, the V gene TRBV6-4; possible D gene TRBD2, 6 bases. The clonotype originates from a man aged 18 to 29 in good health. In nucleotides, the CDR3 is TGTGCCAGCAGTGATTTGGGAGGCAATGAGCAGTTCTTC. Its translation: CASSDLGGNEQFF.